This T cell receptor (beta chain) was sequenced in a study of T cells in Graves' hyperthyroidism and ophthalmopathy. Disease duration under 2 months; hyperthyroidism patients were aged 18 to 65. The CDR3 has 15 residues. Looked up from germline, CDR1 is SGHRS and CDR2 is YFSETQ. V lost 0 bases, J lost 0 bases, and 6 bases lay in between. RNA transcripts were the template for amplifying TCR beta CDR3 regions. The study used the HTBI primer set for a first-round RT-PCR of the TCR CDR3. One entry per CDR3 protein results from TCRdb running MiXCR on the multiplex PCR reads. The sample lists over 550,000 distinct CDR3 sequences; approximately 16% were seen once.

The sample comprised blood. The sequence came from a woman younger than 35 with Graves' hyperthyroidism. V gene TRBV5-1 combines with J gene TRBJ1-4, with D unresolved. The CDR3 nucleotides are TGCGCCAGCAGCTTGGAAGGGACAACTAATGAAAAACTGTTTTTT. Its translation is CASSLEGTTNEKLFF.